The next 13 T cell receptor beta chains were all read from a single sample in a study of beta chain features in type 1 diabetes. The study reverse transcribed the entire isolated RNA, so it sequenced expressed TCRB transcripts. The method was immunoSEQ multiplex PCR; TCRdb's version includes in-frame clones alone and lacks a portion of them. The sample records almost 350,000 clones, approximately 8.2% being singletons. Sequenced: central memory CD4+ T cells from blood. All receptors derive from a woman aged 18-29 years in good health.

This clone has more than one count but fewer than ten. The J gene is TRBJ2-1, the V gene TRBV19; 9 bases fit TRBD1. The CDR3 length is 13 residues. The junction had 7 bases not matched to a gene; V was cut back by 11 bases and J by 5 bases. Germline-derived CDR1 and CDR2 are LNHDA and SQIVND (reference sequence). CDR3: CAVRDRVHNEQFF. The CDR3, as DNA: TGTGCCGTTCGGGACAGGGTACACAATGAGCAGTTCTTC. The full variable domain, rest sourced from reference TRBV19 and TRBJ2-1, is DGGITQSPKYLFRKEGQNVTLSCEQNLNHDAMYWYRQDPGQGLRLIYYSQIVNDFQKGDIAEGYSVSREKKESFPLTVTSAQKNPTAFYLCAVRDRVHNEQFFGPGTRLTVL.

This sequence joins TRBV5-6 and TRBJ2-1; perhaps TRBD2 as D (5 bases). Trimming left V 2 bases short and J 2 bases short, with 14 bases between. This CDR3 comprises 16 residues. CDR1 and CDR2 from the germline V gene are SGHDT and YYEEEE. The CDR3: CASSFEGRITYNEQFF. Here the CDR3 DNA reads TGTGCCAGCAGCTTTGAGGGCCGAATTACCTACAATGAGCAGTTCTTC.

This clone has only a few counts. The chain is built from TRBV18 and TRBJ2-1; 10 positions agree with TRBD2. Germline values: CDR1 KGHSH, CDR2 LQKENI. V gave up 2 bases and J gave up 7 bases; unmatched junction bases: 5. The CDR3 runs 15 residues. CDR3 protein: CASSPSGRARNEQFF. In DNA form, the CDR3 reads TGTGCCAGCTCACCAAGCGGGAGGGCCCGGAATGAGCAGTTCTTC.

This clone was counted between two and nine times. V is TRBV5-5 and J is TRBJ2-7; 12 bases are a match to TRBD2. Germline trimming cut 4 bases from V and 11 bases from J; bases unmatched to any gene: 10. Germline lookup yields CDR1 SGHKS and CDR2 YYEKEE (reference sequence). The CDR3 has 14 amino acids. The CDR3 DNA is TGTGCCAGCAGCACCGGACTAGCGGGAACAAACAAGTACTTC. This sequence encodes CASSTGLAGTNKYF.

A few counts support this clone. The rearrangement links TRBV7-9 to TRBJ2-2; 10 nucleotides align to TRBD1. Germline lookup yields CDR1 SEHNR and CDR2 FQNEAQ (reference sequence). With 4 bases clipped from V and 6 bases from J, the junction kept 14 bases outside the gene matches. The CDR3 has 18 amino acids. The CDR3 DNA sequence: TGTGCCAGCAGCTCTCTTTTGACAGGGGGCTATTTCGCCGGGGAGCTGTTTTTT. Residues: CASSSLLTGGYFAGELFF.

J is TRBJ2-7 and V is TRBV7-6; the D is unclear. The V end lost 2 bases, the J end lost 6 bases, and 11 bases lay between the germline ends. Germline CDR1 is SGHVS and CDR2 is FNYEAQ. This CDR3 has 13 amino acids. The CDR3 DNA reads as TGTGCCAGCAGCTTATTTTTGCGGAGCGAGCAGTACTTC. Translated, it gives CASSLFLRSEQYF.

The rearrangement joins TRBV6-1 to TRBJ1-4; possibly TRBD1 for D (6 bases). The germline V and J ends were trimmed by 2 bases and 4 bases, with 8 bases remaining between them. This CDR3 is built from 14 residues. Per the germline V gene, CDR1 is MNHNS and CDR2 is SASEGT. The CDR3 sequence: CASSEQDSNEKLFF. The CDR3 DNA reads TGTGCCAGCAGTGAACAGGACAGTAATGAAAAACTGTTTTTT.

In its sample, this clone ranks as medium-sized. In DNA form, the CDR3 reads TGTGCCACTCGACAGGGATTTGCCGGGGAGCTGTTTTTT. Translation: CATRQGFAGELFF. The chain employs TRBV2 and TRBJ2-2, with 7 bases aligning to TRBD1. There are 13 residues in the CDR3. V shed 10 bases and J 6 bases; nucleotides not matched to a gene: 8. Germline CDR1 is SNHLY and CDR2 is FYNNEI. Using reference TRBV2 and TRBJ2-2 for the parts outside the CDR3, the full variable domain is EPEVTQTPSHQVTQMGQEVILRCVPISNHLYFYWYRQILGQKVEFLVSFYNNEISEKSEIFDDQFSVERPDGSNFTLKIRSTKLEDSAMYFCATRQGFAGELFFGEGSRLTVL.

J is TRBJ2-2 and V is TRBV28, with 7 positions matching TRBD1. Germline V gene lookup returns CDR1 MDHEN and CDR2 SYDVKM. V dropped 6 bases and J dropped 4; count of bases not matched to a gene: 8. The CDR3 covers 15 residues. This CDR3 reads CASRRQGPITGELFF. CDR3 nucleotides: TGTGCCAGCAGGCGACAGGGTCCGATCACCGGGGAGCTGTTTTTT.

This clone showed up just a few times. V is TRBV5-1 and J is TRBJ2-5; 13 bases match TRBD2. The J segment lost 3 bases and the V segment lost 3 bases, leaving 2 bases of the junction unmatched. This CDR3 is 15 amino acids long. Germline assignment: CDR1 SGHRS and CDR2 YFSETQ. CDR3 nucleotide sequence: TGCGCCAGCAGCTGGGGGACTAGCGGGAAAGAGACCCAGTACTTC. Translated, it gives CASSWGTSGKETQYF.

With regard to this clone: This specimen includes other DNA sequences encoding the same CDR3. The rearrangement links TRBV27 to TRBJ2-3; D perhaps matches TRBD1 (6 bases). V lost 5 bases and J lost 5, with 11 bases in between. This CDR3 is 13 amino acids long. In germline, CDR1 is MNHEY, CDR2 SMNVEV (reference sequence). The CDR3 DNA sequence: TGTGCCAGCAGTCTACAGGGTAAAGATACGCAGTATTTT. Translated, it gives CASSLQGKDTQYF.

This clone showed up just a few times. The chain couples TRBV28 to TRBJ1-4; TRBD1 aligns across 11 bases. The germline V gene has CDR1 MDHEN and CDR2 SYDVKM. The CDR3 is 15 residues long. Unmatched junction bases numbered 9, after V lost 5 bases and J lost 10 bases. The CDR3 loop is CASSLWTGGVGKLFF. DNA of the CDR3: TGTGCCAGCAGTCTGTGGACAGGGGGCGTCGGAAAACTGTTTTTT.

Only a few counts were recorded for this clone. The chain combines TRBV7-2 with TRBJ2-7, with 9 bases matching TRBD2. Germline CDR1 and CDR2: SGHTA and FQGNSA. The CDR3 is 18 amino acids. J was trimmed by 1 base and V by 5 bases; bases with no gene match: 15. The CDR3 is CASSERGSGSLYSYEQYF. CDR3 DNA: TGTGCCAGCAGCGAGAGGGGTAGCGGGAGCCTCTATTCCTACGAGCAGTACTTC. Full variable domain (remainder filled in from reference TRBV7-2 and TRBJ2-7): GAGVSQSPSNKVTEKGKDVELRCDPISGHTALYWYRQSLGQGLEFLIYFQGNSAPDKSGLPSDRFSAERTGGSVSTLTIQRTQQEDSAVYLCASSERGSGSLYSYEQYFGPGTRLTVT.